Listed here are 20 T cell receptor beta chains from one sample, sequenced in a study of blood T cell repertoires in COVID-19 (dated by TCRdb to 2019 to 2021). Library preparation was by the immunoSEQ multiplex PCR assay. TCRdb provides this immuneACCESS table in a form limited to in-frame rearrangements. Some clones are lacking; in checked studies, under half of them reflect an unresolved V gene, and why the rest are absent is not known. Within this sample are over 120,000 clones, with 87% of them counted one time only. The ten largest clones add up to roughly 8% of the sample. The sample taken for sequencing was peripheral blood. These receptors all come from a woman aged 50 to 60 with active or convalescent COVID-19.

The chain links TRBV9 to TRBJ1-2, with 7 bases lining up with TRBD1. This CDR3 is built from 15 residues. Unmatched junction bases numbered 17, after V lost 7 bases and J lost 8 bases. Germline-derived CDR1 and CDR2 are SGDLS and YYNGEE. CDR3 amino acids: CASAGPTTGVEGYTF. As DNA, the CDR3 is TGTGCCAGCGCTGGTCCGACTACAGGGGTGGAGGGCTACACCTTC.

The table lists this clone with a count of one. This chain joins TRBV28 and TRBJ1-2; D unclear. CDR1 and CDR2 from the germline V gene are MDHEN and SYDVKM. The ends were cut back, 7 bases at V and 4 bases at J, with 13 bases in the middle. The CDR3 loop spans 13 amino acids. In nucleotides, the CDR3 is TGTGCCAGCATGGACTATGGACTCTATGGCTACACCTTC. Protein product: CASMDYGLYGYTF.

The V gene is TRBV14, the J gene TRBJ2-7, with TRBD1 matching over 8 bases. With V trimmed by 4 bases and J by 0 bases, 8 bases remained unmatched. Germline V gene sequence: CDR1 SGHDN, CDR2 FVKESK. This CDR3 has 16 amino acids. The CDR3 DNA sequence: TGTGCCAGCAGCCGATCCGCCGGGACAGGCTCCTACGAGCAGTACTTC. Translating gives CASSRSAGTGSYEQYF. The full variable domain, rest sourced from reference TRBV14 and TRBJ2-7, is EAGVTQFPSHSVIEKGQTVTLRCDPISGHDNLYWYRRVMGKEIKFLLHFVKESKQDESGMPNNRFLAERTGGTYSTLKVQPAELEDSGVYFCASSRSAGTGSYEQYFGPGTRLTVT.

This clone was observed a few times. V gene TRBV2 combines with J gene TRBJ1-6, with D uncertain. The CDR3 spans 18 residues. The germline CDR1 and CDR2 sequences are SNHLY and FYNNEI. V was pared by 2 bases and J by 0 bases, with 14 bases between. CDR3 sequence: CASSELPPESSYNSPLHF. The DNA of the CDR3 is TGTGCCAGCAGTGAACTCCCCCCCGAGAGCTCCTATAATTCACCCCTCCACTTT.

V and J are TRBV5-4 and TRBJ1-1; 7 bases line up with TRBD1. This CDR3 comprises 15 residues. Unmatched junction bases numbered 7, after V lost 5 bases and J lost 0 bases. CDR1 and CDR2 (germline): SGHNT, YYREEE (reference sequence). CDR3 sequence (DNA): TGTGCCAGCAGAAACACAGGGGCTATGAACACTGAAGCTTTCTTT. Residues: CASRNTGAMNTEAFF.

The gene calls are TRBV9 and TRBJ1-4, with 9 nucleotides matching TRBD1. The CDR3 totals 15 residues. The V gene's germline CDR1 is SGDLS and CDR2 YYNGEE. With 2 bases clipped from V and 4 bases from J, the junction kept 3 bases outside the gene matches. In nucleotides, the CDR3 is TGTGCCAGCAGCGTCGGGACAGGGATTAATGAAAAACTGTTTTTT. Translation: CASSVGTGINEKLFF.

The genes are TRBV29-1 and TRBJ2-1, with 14 nucleotides matching TRBD2. CDR3 length: 16 residues. The J segment lost 8 bases and the V segment lost 5 bases, leaving 11 bases of the junction unmatched. Germline CDR1 reads SQVTM; CDR2 reads ANQGSEA. CDR3 region: CSVKLGTSGSRDEQFF. CDR3 coding DNA: TGCAGCGTTAAGTTAGGGACTAGCGGGAGTAGGGATGAGCAGTTCTTC.

This clone has only one observation. The chain couples TRBV24-1 to TRBJ1-2; no reliable D call. CDR3 length: 14 residues. V was pared by 4 bases and J by 6 bases, with 14 bases between. Germline lookup yields CDR1 KGHDR and CDR2 SFDVKD. In DNA form, the CDR3 reads TGTGCCACCAGTGACAGGACTATACGGGATGGCTACACCTTC. This translates into CATSDRTIRDGYTF.

The rearrangement links TRBV9 to TRBJ1-6; 10 nucleotides line up with TRBD1. V was pared by 0 bases and J by 6 bases, with 3 bases of the junction left unmatched. The CDR3 consists of 16 residues. In germline, CDR1 is SGDLS, CDR2 YYNGEE. CDR3: CASSVGGTGANSPLHF. The DNA for the CDR3 is TGTGCCAGCAGCGTAGGAGGGACAGGGGCTAATTCACCCCTCCACTTT.

This chain uses TRBV7-3 with TRBJ1-1; 7 bases are a match to TRBD1. Germline CDR1 is SGHTA and CDR2 is FQGTGA. CDR3 length equals 15 residues. J gave up 7 bases and V 4 bases, and 12 bases lay outside the gene matches. The CDR3 region has the DNA TGTGCCAGCAGCTCCACCCCGGGACAGCAAGTTGAAGCTTTCTTT. Its translation is CASSSTPGQQVEAFF. The whole variable domain, filled in from reference TRBV7-3 and TRBJ1-1, reads GAGVSQTPSNKVTEKGKYVELRCDPISGHTALYWYRQSLGQGPEFLIYFQGTGAADDSGLPNDRFFAVRPEGSVSTLKIQRTERGDSAVYLCASSSTPGQQVEAFFGQGTRLTVV.

The sample holds a few counts of this clone. This sequence joins TRBV27 and TRBJ2-7, with D possibly being TRBD1 (5 bases). In germline, CDR1 is MNHEY, CDR2 SMNVEV (reference sequence). This CDR3 is 13 amino acids long. V was cut by 5 bases and J by 6 bases, with 14 bases left in between. This CDR3 is CASSPQPGFEQYF. The CDR3, as DNA: TGTGCCAGCAGTCCGCAACCAGGGTTCGAGCAGTACTTC.

The genes are TRBV4-2 and TRBJ1-2; TRBD1 matches 8 bases. Germline CDR1 is LGHNA and CDR2 is YNFKEQ. This CDR3 has 16 residues. The V gene end was trimmed by 4 bases and the J gene end by 8 bases; junction bases not matched to a gene: 15. Here the CDR3 reads CASSRSDRVDSRGYTF. The DNA for the CDR3 is TGTGCCAGCAGCCGATCGGACAGGGTAGATTCTCGCGGCTACACCTTC.

About this clone: The junction does not match germline at one end; this may be a read error. The V gene is TRBV28, the J gene TRBJ2-7; TRBD1 might be the D (6 bases). The CDR3 is made up of 12 amino acids. The germline CDR1 and CDR2 sequences are MDHEN and SYDVKM. In DNA form, the CDR3 reads TGTGCCAGCAGTGAACCCACCGGGACAAGAAGCTTC. Translation gives CASSEPTGTRSF.

The chain recombines TRBV30 with TRBJ1-3; D may be TRBD1 (6 bases). This CDR3 is built from 15 residues. The V gene's germline CDR1 is GTSNPN and CDR2 SVGIG (reference sequence). The V and J ends lost 0 bases and 4 bases respectively, with 13 bases between them. This CDR3 reads CAWSVKGVTGNTIYF. The CDR3 region has the DNA TGTGCCTGGAGTGTAAAGGGGGTGACAGGAAACACCATATATTTT.

The rearrangement joins TRBV3-1 (or the pseudogene TRBV3-2) to TRBJ2-2, with D unclear. Trimming cost V 3 bases and J 2 bases, with 10 bases left between them. Germline assignment: CDR1 LGHDT and CDR2 YNNKEL (reference sequence). This CDR3 has 15 residues. CDR3 nucleotides: TGTGCCAGCAGCCACGGAACAGCAAACACCGGGGAGCTGTTTTTT. Amino acids: CASSHGTANTGELFF.

This clone was counted a single time. The V and J genes are TRBV7-6 and TRBJ2-7; D is ambiguous. Trimming took 4 bases from V and 3 from J, leaving 10 bases between them. Germline loops: CDR1 SGHVS, CDR2 FNYEAQ. CDR3 length: 13 residues. The CDR3 protein is CASSSQSIYEQYF. The CDR3 DNA is TGTGCCAGCAGCTCCCAGTCGATCTACGAGCAGTACTTC.

This sequence joins TRBV27 and TRBJ1-1; D call uncertain. Germline CDR1 MNHEY, CDR2 SMNVEV (reference sequence). V lost 8 bases and J 5 bases, leaving 9 bases between the germline ends. The CDR3 sequence is 11 residues long. The CDR3 here is CASGRGTEAFF. The DNA of the CDR3 is TGTGCCAGCGGCCGGGGAACTGAAGCTTTCTTT.

V gene TRBV7-2 combines with J gene TRBJ2-7; 11 positions match TRBD2. The length of the CDR3 is 16 residues. Germline CDR1 is SGHTA and CDR2 is FQGNSA. V lost 1 base and J lost 1; bases outside the gene matches: 3. The CDR3 DNA reads as TGTGCCAGCAGCTTAGGACTAGCGGGGATTTCCTACGAGCAGTACTTC. Residues: CASSLGLAGISYEQYF.

The rearrangement joins TRBV7-2 to TRBJ2-3; D unclear. The CDR3 runs to 13 residues. Deletions cut 1 base from V and 2 bases from J, with 4 bases between. The germline gives CDR1 SGHTA, CDR2 FQGNSA. The CDR3 DNA follows: TGTGCCAGCAGCTTAGGTCTCACAGATACGCAGTATTTT. As protein: CASSLGLTDTQYF.

The V gene is TRBV7-2, the J gene TRBJ2-1, with D tentatively TRBD1 (5 bases). Trimming stripped 5 bases from V and 9 bases from J, with 8 bases between. Germline-derived CDR1 and CDR2 are SGHTA and FQGNSA. The CDR3 runs to 11 residues. CDR3 loop: CASSQTVEQFF. CDR3 in DNA: TGTGCCAGCAGCCAGACAGTTGAGCAGTTCTTC.